Listed below are T cell receptor beta chains from one sample, sequenced in a study of neurological immune-mediated disorders. TCRdb fed the 5' RACE reads into MiXCR, producing one record per CDR3 protein. Here the sample spans over 11,000 distinct CDR3 sequences, 10% being singletons. The sample comprised PBMCs. The receptor set was obtained from a woman between 40 and 55 years old in good health. Both conserved end residues are part of each CDR3. Each record gives: D gene, V gene, clone size, J gene, CDR3 DNA, CDR3 protein. A D gene is named only where the DNA matches it firmly. A row's size may be missing; if present it is once, few, many or a size class.

.	TRBV5-1	many	TRBJ2-2	TGCGCCAGCAGCCCTGCGGAATTCACCGGGGAGCTGTTTTTT	CASSPAEFTGELFF
TRBD2	TRBV7-2	many	TRBJ2-5	TGTGCCAGCAGCTTAGGGGTCACTAGCGGGGGCCTCGGCGAGACCCAGTACTTC	CASSLGVTSGGLGETQYF
.	TRBV10-3	many	TRBJ2-7	TGTGCCATCAGTGGACAGGCGCTCTCCTACGAGCAGTACTTC	CAISGQALSYEQYF
.	TRBV25-1	many	TRBJ2-1	TGTGCCAGCAGTGAATCTTGGGGGCGCGTTTCTGAGCAGTTCTTC	CASSESWGRVSEQFF
.	TRBV4-1	many	TRBJ1-2	TGCGCCAGCAGCCAAGAGGGAGGCTACACCTTC	CASSQEGGYTF
.	TRBV20-1	many	TRBJ2-3	TGCAGTGCTAACCCAGGGGCAGATACGCAGTATTTT	CSANPGADTQYF
TRBD2	TRBV15	many	TRBJ2-1	TGTGCCACAGCGACTGAGGGGACTAGCGGGAGGTTGGGACAGTTCTTC	CATATEGTSGRLGQFF
TRBD1	TRBV12-3/TRBV12-4	medium-sized	TRBJ1-2	TGTGCCAGCAGTGCCTCCGGGACAGGGGATGGCTACACCTTC	CASSASGTGDGYTF
.	TRBV5-4	many	TRBJ2-1	TGTGCCAGCAGCTTGGGGGGGAGTGAGCAGTTCTTC	CASSLGGSEQFF
.	TRBV14	many	TRBJ2-1	TGTGCCAGCAGCCAGGGGTTTGGCGGACTCTCCTACAATGAGCAGTTCTTC	CASSQGFGGLSYNEQFF
.	TRBV20-1	many	TRBJ1-2	TGCAGTGCTAGGGATCCGGGGGGGCCGGATGATGGCTACACCTTC	CSARDPGGPDDGYTF
.	TRBV18	many	TRBJ1-1	TGTGCCAGCTCACCACCGGAGGGGCAGGGCACTGAAGCTTTCTTT	CASSPPEGQGTEAFF
.	TRBV21-1	many	TRBJ2-3	TGTGCCAGCAGCAAGATTAGACAGGGGGATACGCAGTATTTT	CASSKIRQGDTQYF
.	TRBV27	many	TRBJ1-6	TGTGCCAGCAGGTGGATCGGGAGCTCCTATAATTCACCCCTCCACTTT	CASRWIGSSYNSPLHF
TRBD2	TRBV6-6	.	TRBJ2-7	TGTGCCAGCAGCCCGGGACTAGCGGGGGGGTTTTACGAGCAGTACTTC	CASSPGLAGGFYEQYF
.	TRBV24-1	many	TRBJ1-5	TGTGCCACCAGTGAACGGGAGAATCAGCCCCAGCATTTT	CATSERENQPQHF
.	TRBV5-6	medium-sized	TRBJ1-1	TGTGCCAGCAGCTTGGATAGGGGTGTTGGTGGTGCTTTCTTT	CASSLDRGVGGAFF
.	TRBV2	many	TRBJ1-2	TGTGCCAGCAGTAGGGGCTACACCTTC	CASSRGYTF
TRBD2	TRBV4-1	.	TRBJ2-1	TGCGCCAGCAGCCTAGGACTAGTGGGGAATGAGCAGTTCTTC	CASSLGLVGNEQFF
.	TRBV5-1	medium-sized	TRBJ1-2	TGCGCCAGCCCCCGAGTGTATGGCTACACCTTC	CASPRVYGYTF